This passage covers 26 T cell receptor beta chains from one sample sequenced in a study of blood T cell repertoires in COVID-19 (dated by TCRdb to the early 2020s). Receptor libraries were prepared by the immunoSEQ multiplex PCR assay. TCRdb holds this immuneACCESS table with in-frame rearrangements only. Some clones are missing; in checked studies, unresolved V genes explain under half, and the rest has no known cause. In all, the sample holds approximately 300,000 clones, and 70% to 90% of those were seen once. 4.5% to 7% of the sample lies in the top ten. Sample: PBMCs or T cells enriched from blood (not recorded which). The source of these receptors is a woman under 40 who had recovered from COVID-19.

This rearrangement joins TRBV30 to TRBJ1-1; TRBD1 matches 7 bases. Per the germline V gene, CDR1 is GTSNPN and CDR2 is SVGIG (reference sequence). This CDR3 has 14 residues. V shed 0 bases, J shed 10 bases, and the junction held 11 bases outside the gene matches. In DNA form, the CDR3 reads TGTGCCTGGAGTGTACTCGGAAAGGGGGCGCGAGCTTTCTTT. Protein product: CAWSVLGKGARAFF. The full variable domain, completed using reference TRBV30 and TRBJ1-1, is SQTIHQWPATLVQPVGSPLSLECTVEGTSNPNLYWYRQAAGRGLQLLFYSVGIGQISSEVPQNLSASRPQDRQFILSSKKLLLSDSGFYLCAWSVLGKGARAFFGQGTRLTVV.

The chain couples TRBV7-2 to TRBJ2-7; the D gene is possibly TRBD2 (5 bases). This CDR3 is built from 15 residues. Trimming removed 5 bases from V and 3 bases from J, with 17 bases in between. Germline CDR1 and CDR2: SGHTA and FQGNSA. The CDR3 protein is CASSPRNQRSYEQYF. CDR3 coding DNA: TGTGCCAGCAGCCCTCGGAACCAGCGGAGCTACGAGCAGTACTTC.

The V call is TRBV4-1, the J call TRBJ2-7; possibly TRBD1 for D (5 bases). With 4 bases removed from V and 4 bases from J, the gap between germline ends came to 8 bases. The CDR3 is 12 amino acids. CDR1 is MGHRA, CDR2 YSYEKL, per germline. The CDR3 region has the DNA TGCGCCAGCAGCCTTCAGGGTTACGAGCAGTACTTC. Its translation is CASSLQGYEQYF.

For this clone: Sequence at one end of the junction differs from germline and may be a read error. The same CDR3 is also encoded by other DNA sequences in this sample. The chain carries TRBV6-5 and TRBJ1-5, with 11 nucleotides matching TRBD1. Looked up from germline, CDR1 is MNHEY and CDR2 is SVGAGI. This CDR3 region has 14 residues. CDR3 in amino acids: CASSRTGGNQPQHF. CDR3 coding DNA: TGTGCCAGCTCGAGGACAGGGGGCAACCAGCCCCAGCATTTT.

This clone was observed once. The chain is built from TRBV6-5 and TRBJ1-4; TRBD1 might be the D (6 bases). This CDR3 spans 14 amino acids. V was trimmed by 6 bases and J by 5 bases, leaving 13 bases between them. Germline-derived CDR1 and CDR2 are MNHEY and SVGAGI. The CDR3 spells CASSPRTANEKLFF. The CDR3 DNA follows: TGTGCCAGCAGCCCCAGGACAGCGAATGAAAAACTGTTTTTT.

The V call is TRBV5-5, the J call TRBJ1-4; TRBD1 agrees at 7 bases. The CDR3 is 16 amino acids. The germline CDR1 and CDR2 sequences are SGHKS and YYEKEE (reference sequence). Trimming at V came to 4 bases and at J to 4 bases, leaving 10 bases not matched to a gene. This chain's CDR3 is CASSPITGVGNEKLFF. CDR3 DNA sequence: TGTGCCAGCAGCCCCATTACAGGGGTGGGTAATGAAAAACTGTTTTTT.

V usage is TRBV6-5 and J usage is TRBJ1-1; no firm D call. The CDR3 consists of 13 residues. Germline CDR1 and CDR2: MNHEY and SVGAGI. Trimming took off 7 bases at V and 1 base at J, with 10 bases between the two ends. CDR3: CASTFEANTEAFF. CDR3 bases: TGTGCCAGCACGTTTGAGGCGAACACTGAAGCTTTCTTT.

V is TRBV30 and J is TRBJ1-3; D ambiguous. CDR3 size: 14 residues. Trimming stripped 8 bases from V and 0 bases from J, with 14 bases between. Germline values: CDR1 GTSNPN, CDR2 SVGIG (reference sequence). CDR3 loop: CAGAPGDSGNTIYF. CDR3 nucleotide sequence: TGTGCCGGCGCCCCGGGAGACTCTGGAAACACCATATATTTT.

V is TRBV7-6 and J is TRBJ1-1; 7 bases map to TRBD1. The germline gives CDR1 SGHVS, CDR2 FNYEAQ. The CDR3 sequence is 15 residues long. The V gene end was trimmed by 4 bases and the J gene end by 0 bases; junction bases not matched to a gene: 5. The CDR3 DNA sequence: TGTGCCAGCAGCTCCTGGACAGGCCTGAACACTGAAGCTTTCTTT. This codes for CASSSWTGLNTEAFF.

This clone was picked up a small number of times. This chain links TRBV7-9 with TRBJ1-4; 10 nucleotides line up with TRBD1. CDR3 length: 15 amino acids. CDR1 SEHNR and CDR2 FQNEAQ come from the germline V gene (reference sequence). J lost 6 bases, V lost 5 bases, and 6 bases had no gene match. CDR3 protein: CASSHPGTGDEKLFF. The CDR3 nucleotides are TGTGCCAGCAGCCATCCCGGGACAGGGGATGAAAAACTGTTTTTT.

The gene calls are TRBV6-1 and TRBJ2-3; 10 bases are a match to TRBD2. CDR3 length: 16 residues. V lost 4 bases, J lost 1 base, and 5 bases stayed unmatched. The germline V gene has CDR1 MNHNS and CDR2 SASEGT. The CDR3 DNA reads TGTGCCAGCAGTGGGCTAGCGGGGGCCCGCACAGATACGCAGTATTTT. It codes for CASSGLAGARTDTQYF.

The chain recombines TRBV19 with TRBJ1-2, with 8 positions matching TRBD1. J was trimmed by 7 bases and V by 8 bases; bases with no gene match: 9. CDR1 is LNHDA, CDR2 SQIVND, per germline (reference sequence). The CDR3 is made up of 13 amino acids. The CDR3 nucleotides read TGTGCCAGTGGACAGGGTTTGGGAGTTGGCTACACCTTC. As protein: CASGQGLGVGYTF.

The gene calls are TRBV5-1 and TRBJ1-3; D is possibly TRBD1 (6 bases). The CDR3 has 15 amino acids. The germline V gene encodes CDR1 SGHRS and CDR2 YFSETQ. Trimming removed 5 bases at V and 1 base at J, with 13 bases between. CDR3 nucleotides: TGCGCCAGCAGTACGGGACAAATTTCTGGAAACACCATATATTTT. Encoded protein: CASSTGQISGNTIYF.

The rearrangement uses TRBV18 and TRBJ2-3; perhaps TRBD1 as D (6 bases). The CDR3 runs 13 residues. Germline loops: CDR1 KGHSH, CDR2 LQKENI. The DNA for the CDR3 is TGTGTTTTTCGGACAGAAAGCACAGATACGCAGTATTTT. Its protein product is CVFRTESTDTQYF.

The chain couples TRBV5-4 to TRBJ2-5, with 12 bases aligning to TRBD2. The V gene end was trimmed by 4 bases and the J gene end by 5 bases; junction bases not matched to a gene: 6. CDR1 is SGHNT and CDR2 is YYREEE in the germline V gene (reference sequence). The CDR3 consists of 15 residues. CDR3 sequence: CASSEGLAGPETQYF. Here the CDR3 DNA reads TGTGCCAGCAGCGAGGGACTAGCGGGTCCGGAGACCCAGTACTTC.

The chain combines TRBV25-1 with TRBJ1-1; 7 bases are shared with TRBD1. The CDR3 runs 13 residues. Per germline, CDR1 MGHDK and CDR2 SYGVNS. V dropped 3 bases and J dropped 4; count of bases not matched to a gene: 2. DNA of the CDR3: TGTGCCAGCAGTGACTACAGGGGCACTGAAGCTTTCTTT. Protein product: CASSDYRGTEAFF.

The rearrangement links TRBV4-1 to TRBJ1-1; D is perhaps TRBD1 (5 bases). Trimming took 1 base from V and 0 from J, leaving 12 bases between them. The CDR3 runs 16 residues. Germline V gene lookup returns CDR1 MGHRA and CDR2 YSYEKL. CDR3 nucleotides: TGCGCCAGCAGCCAAGTGCAGGGAGGATTGAACACTGAAGCTTTCTTT. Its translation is CASSQVQGGLNTEAFF.

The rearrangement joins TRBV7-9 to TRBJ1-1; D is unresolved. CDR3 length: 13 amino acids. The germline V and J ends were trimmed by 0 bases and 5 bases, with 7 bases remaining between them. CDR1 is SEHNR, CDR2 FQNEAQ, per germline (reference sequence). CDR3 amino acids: CASSLAGRTEAFF. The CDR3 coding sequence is TGTGCCAGCAGCTTAGCAGGGAGGACTGAAGCTTTCTTT.

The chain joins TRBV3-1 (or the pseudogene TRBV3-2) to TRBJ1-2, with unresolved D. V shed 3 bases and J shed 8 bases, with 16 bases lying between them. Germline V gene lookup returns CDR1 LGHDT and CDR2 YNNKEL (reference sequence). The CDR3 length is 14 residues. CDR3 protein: CASSQNQAIKGYTF. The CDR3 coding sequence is TGTGCCAGCAGCCAGAATCAGGCTATTAAGGGCTACACCTTC.

The CDR3 sequence: CASSEGQGVNNEQFF. The CDR3 DNA reads TGTGCCAGCAGTGAGGGTCAGGGGGTTAACAATGAGCAGTTCTTC. The J gene is TRBJ2-1, the V gene TRBV2; 7 nucleotides line up with TRBD1. V was clipped by 3 bases and J by 5 bases; unmatched bases: 7. Germline-derived CDR1 and CDR2 are SNHLY and FYNNEI. The CDR3 is 15 amino acids.

CDR3 bases: TGTGCCAGCAGCTTAGTGGAGCGGGGGGCCCAAGAGACCCAGTACTTC. It codes for CASSLVERGAQETQYF. The rearrangement uses TRBV7-8 and TRBJ2-5, with TRBD2 matching 9 bases. The germline V gene encodes CDR1 SGHVS and CDR2 FQNEAQ. The CDR3 extends over 16 amino acids. V shed 1 base, J shed 1 base, and the junction held 4 bases outside the gene matches.

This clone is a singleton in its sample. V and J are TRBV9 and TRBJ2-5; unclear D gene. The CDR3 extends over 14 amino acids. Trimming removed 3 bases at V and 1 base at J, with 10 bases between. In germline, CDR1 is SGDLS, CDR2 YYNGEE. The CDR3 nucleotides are TGTGCCAGCAGCGGAAGCGCAAGCCAAGAGACCCAGTACTTC. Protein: CASSGSASQETQYF.

In nucleotides, the CDR3 is TGTGCCAGCAGTTTGGGGGGGGGCTTTAAAAACATTCAGTACTTC. It is translated as CASSLGGGFKNIQYF. The V call is TRBV28, the J call TRBJ2-4; possibly TRBD2 for D (7 bases). CDR3 length: 15 residues. Trimming stripped 3 bases from V and 4 bases from J, with 13 bases between. Germline lookup yields CDR1 MDHEN and CDR2 SYDVKM.

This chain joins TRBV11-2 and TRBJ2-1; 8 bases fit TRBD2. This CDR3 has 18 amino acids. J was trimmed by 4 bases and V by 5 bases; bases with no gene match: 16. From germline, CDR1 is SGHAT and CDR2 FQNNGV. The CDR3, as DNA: TGTGCCAGCAGCCCCCGGCCTACGAGGCGGGGGGCGTACAATGAGCAGTTCTTC. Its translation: CASSPRPTRRGAYNEQFF.

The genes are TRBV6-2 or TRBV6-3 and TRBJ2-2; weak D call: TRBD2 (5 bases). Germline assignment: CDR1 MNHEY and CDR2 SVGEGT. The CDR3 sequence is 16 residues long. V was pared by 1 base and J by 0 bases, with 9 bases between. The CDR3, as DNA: TGTGCCAGCAGTTACTTTGCCGGGGCGAACACCGGGGAGCTGTTTTTT. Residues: CASSYFAGANTGELFF.

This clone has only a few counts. This CDR3 is CASSVGLPTGGMGYTF. CDR3 bases: TGTGCCAGCAGCGTAGGATTACCTACGGGGGGCATGGGCTACACCTTC. This rearrangement joins TRBV9 to TRBJ1-2, with TRBD1 as a possible D gene (6 bases). The CDR3 is made up of 16 amino acids. Germline lookup yields CDR1 SGDLS and CDR2 YYNGEE. V was pared by 0 bases and J by 8 bases, with 20 bases between.